This TCR beta chain was recovered during a study of OX40 agonist ivuxolimab in advanced cancers. Study-wide context: Ivuxolimab was a fully human IgG2 agonistic monoclonal antibody targeting the costimulatory receptor OX40 (CD134). Intravenous ivuxolimab was administered to patients every 2 weeks at six dose levels: 0.01, 0.1, 0.3, 1.5, 3 and 10 mg/kg. Among the approximately 54 dose-escalation patients, approximately 20 had hepatocellular carcinoma, 15 or so melanoma, 9 renal cell carcinoma and 9 head and neck cancer. The dose-escalation cohort was 82.7% male with a mean age of about 65 years, ranging from roughly 20 to 85. Patients were allowed to have had prior anti-PD-1, anti-PD-L1 or anti-CTLA-4 therapy, and approximately 40% of the dose-escalation patients had been treated with checkpoint inhibitors. Partial responses occurred in three dose-escalation patients, of whom one had hepatocellular carcinoma and two had cutaneous melanoma. The purpose of peripheral TCRbeta sequencing was to test whether ivuxolimab changed TCR sequence diversity and led to clonal T-cell expansion. The paper covers the monotherapy dose-escalation part of the phase I ivuxolimab trial, which included N ≈ 50 patients.

Regarding this clone: It lacks a known antigen. No base quality values were provided; no much bigger clone lies one nucleotide off.

General study outcomes and caveats: The antigen specificity of the peripheral T cells that underwent clonal expansion was not determined. In partial responders in the 0.1-3.0 mg/kg groups, normalized peripheral clonal expansion was found to be among the lowest, especially among CD8+ T cells. On average, CD8+ T cells showed more expanded clones than CD4+ T cells after ivuxolimab. Low levels of normalized T-cell clonal expansion were also seen in some patients who did not respond. At doses of 0.1 to 3.0 mg/kg, clonal expansion of both CD4+ and CD8+ blood T cells was observed from baseline to week 6.

Reading from cysteine to phenylalanine, the CDR3 counts 15 amino acids. The entry retains the CDR3 DNA only, 45 bases that are in frame from base 1. CDR1 and CDR2 are drawn from the germline V gene: SGHRS, YFSETQ. The junction shows trimming of 2 bases on V and 3 bases on J, and the gene matches do not reach 5 bases of it. Genomic DNA was isolated from the sorted cells so that the TCRbeta CDR3 region could be sequenced. The immunoSEQ Assay was used to sequence the TCRbeta CDR3 regions. The immuneACCESS repertoire file appears here via TCRdb, limited to in-frame rearrangements. These files lack a portion of the clones; in checked studies, under half of the deficit traces to unresolved V genes, and the cause of the others is not known. This sample comprises 40,000 to 45,000 clones, approximately 80% of them detected only once. The ten largest clonotypes hold 5.1% of the sample. The trial excluded patients who had a history of autoimmune disease or were on systemic immunosuppression. Peripheral blood for TCR sequencing was collected from all dose cohorts at baseline, on cycle 4 day 1, and on cycle 7 day 1. The samples were drawn from a first-in-human, open-label, multicenter phase I dose-escalation trial of ivuxolimab. Adults with locally advanced or metastatic melanoma, renal cell carcinoma, hepatocellular carcinoma or head and neck squamous cell carcinoma were enrolled in the trial. Before TCR sequencing, CD4+ T cells and CD8+ T cells from peripheral blood were sorted into separate populations.

This clonotype originated in an adult with an advanced solid tumor such as melanoma, head and neck, liver or kidney cancer. Sequenced here: CD4+ or CD8+ T cells sorted from blood, sampled in a trial of the OX40 agonist ivuxolimab. The rearrangement joined TRBV5-1 to TRBJ1-1; 9 central bases correspond to TRBD1. CDR3 reads: CASSLIQGAYTEAFF. The DNA reads TGCGCCAGCAGCTTAATACAGGGGGCTTACACTGAAGCTTTCTTT.